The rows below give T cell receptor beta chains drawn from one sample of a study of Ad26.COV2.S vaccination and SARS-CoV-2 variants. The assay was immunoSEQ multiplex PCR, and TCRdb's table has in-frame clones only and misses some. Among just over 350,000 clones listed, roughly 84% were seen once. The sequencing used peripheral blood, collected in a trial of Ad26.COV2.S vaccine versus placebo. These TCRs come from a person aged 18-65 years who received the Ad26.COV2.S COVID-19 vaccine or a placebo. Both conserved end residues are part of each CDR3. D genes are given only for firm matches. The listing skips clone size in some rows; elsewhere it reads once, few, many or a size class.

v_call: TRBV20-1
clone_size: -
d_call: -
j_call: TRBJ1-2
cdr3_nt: TGCAGTGCTAGAGAGGACTATGGCTACACCTTC
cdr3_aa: CSAREDYGYTF

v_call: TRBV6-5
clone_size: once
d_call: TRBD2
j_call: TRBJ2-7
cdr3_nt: TGTGCCAGCAGTCCTAGCGGGGGAGAGCAGTACTTC
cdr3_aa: CASSPSGGEQYF

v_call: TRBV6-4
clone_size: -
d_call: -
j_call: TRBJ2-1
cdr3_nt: TGTGCCAGCAGTGTAGGTCTTGCTTACAATGAGCAGTTCTTC
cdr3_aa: CASSVGLAYNEQFF

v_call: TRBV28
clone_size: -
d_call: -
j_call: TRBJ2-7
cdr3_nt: TGTGCCAGCAGTTTTTTATACGAGCAGTACTTC
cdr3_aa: CASSFLYEQYF

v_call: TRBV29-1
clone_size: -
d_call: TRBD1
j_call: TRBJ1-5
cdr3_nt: TGCAGCGTTGTGGCTGGGACAGGGGGGTCCAATCAGCCCCAGCATTTT
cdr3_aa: CSVVAGTGGSNQPQHF

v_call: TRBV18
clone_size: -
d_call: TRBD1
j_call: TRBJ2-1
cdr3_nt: TGTGCCAGCTCACCTCGGGCCAGGGGGTCCTACAATGAGCAGTTCTTC
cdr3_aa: CASSPRARGSYNEQFF

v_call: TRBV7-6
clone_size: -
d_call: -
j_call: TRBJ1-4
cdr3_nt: TGTGCCAGCACCCAAAGGGCCCGGGATGAAAAACTGTTTTTT
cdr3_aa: CASTQRARDEKLFF

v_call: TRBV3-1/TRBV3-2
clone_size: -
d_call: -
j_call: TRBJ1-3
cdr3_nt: TGTGCCAGCAGCCAAGGCAGGCAGGCAAACACCATATATTTT
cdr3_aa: CASSQGRQANTIYF

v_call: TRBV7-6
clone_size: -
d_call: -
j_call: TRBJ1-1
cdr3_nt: TGTGCCAGCAGCCCCCGAATTACAGGTAACACTGAAGCTTTCTTT
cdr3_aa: CASSPRITGNTEAFF

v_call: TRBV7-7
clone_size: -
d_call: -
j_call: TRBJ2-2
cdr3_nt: TGTGCTAGCAGCTCACACCGGGACAAGAACACCGGGGAGCTGTTTTTT
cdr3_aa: CASSSHRDKNTGELFF